Below, one T cell receptor (beta chain) is given with its context. Its antigen is unknown. The library targeted TCRbeta and was prepared with unique molecular identifiers. Each CDR3 protein gets one entry after TCRdb re-called the PCR reads with MiXCR. This table has 200,000 to 250,000 distinct CDR3 sequences, roughly 25% appearing once. These data belong to a study of T-cell reconstitution after alpha-beta-depleted transplantation in children. The study, taken as a whole, reports: In some patients, recipient T cells and intrathymic progenitors surviving conditioning explained high day-60 diversity. Diversity and T-cell counts at one year after transplant derived mostly from new T cells.

This CDR3 is built from 17 residues. Germline V gene lookup returns CDR1 SGHVS and CDR2 FNYEAQ. V was clipped by 1 base and J by 0 bases, with 12 bases between them. The receptor was isolated from a girl aged 2 to 10 with Fanconi anemia, due to receive a stem cell transplant. The rearrangement uses TRBV7-6 and TRBJ2-2; D gene unclear. The sequencing here drew on PBMCs, taken before TCRalphabeta/CD19-depleted stem cell transplant. DNA for the CDR3: TGTGCCAGCAGCTTAGGAGCCGGGCCCTCGAACACCGGGGAGCTGTTTTTT. This gives the protein CASSLGAGPSNTGELFF.